The source of this T cell receptor beta chain is a study of post-analysis software for immune sequencing data. Notes on the study in general: TRBV5-6, TRBV5-1 and TRBV20-1 were among four to six TRBV segments more frequent in patients than controls. The normalized Chao1 diversity of multiple sclerosis patients was significantly lower than that of controls.

Prepared TCR beta cDNA libraries contained unique molecular identifiers. The T cell input of about 0.95 to 11 million gave a few hundred thousand cDNA molecules. MiXCR was run by TCRdb on the PCR reads, yielding one entry per CDR3 protein. The table includes about half a million distinct CDR3 sequences, about a third detected once. As regards this clonotype: Its antigen is unidentified.

The germline V gene encodes CDR1 SNHLY and CDR2 FYNNEI. This CDR3 has 13 amino acids. Trimming left V 7 bases short and J 6 bases short, with 13 bases between. The clonotype was recovered from a girl under 18 with multiple sclerosis. The sample taken for sequencing was blood. This chain uses TRBV2 with TRBJ2-1; D possibly corresponds to TRBD1 (6 bases). The CDR3 DNA sequence: TGTGCCAGCAAAATAGGACAGTTCAATGAGCAGTTCTTC. Translated: CASKIGQFNEQFF.